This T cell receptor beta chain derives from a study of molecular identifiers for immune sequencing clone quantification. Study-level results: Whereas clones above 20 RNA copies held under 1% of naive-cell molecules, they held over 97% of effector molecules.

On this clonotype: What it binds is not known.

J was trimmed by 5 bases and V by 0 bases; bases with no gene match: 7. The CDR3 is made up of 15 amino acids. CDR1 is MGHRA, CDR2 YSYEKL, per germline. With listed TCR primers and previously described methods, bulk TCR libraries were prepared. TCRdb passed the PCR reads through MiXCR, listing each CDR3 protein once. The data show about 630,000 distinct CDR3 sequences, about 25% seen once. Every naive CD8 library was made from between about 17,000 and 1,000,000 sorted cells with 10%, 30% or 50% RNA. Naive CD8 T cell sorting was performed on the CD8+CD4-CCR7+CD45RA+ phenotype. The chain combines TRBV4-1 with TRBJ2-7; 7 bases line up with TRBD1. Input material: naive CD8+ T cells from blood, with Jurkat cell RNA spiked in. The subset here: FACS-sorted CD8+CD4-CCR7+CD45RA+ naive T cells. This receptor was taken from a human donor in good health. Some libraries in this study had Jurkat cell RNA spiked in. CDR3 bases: TGCGCCAGCAGCCAAGATGGGCGACAGGGTGACGAGCAGTACTTC. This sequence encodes CASSQDGRQGDEQYF.